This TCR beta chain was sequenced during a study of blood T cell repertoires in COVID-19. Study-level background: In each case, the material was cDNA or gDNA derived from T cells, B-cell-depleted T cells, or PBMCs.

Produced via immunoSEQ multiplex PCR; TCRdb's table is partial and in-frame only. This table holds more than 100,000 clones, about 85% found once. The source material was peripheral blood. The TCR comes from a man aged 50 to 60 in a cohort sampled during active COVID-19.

CDR3 region: CATSVQDTQGAGANVLTF. The DNA of the CDR3 is TGTGCCACCAGTGTCCAGGACACCCAAGGGGCTGGGGCCAACGTCCTGACTTTC. This rearrangement joins TRBV24-1 to TRBJ2-6, with D perhaps matching TRBD1 (5 bases). The length of the CDR3 is 18 residues. CDR1 is KGHDR, CDR2 SFDVKD, per germline. V lost 5 bases to trimming and J lost 2 bases, with 18 bases between them.